This T cell receptor (beta chain) comes out of a study of Graves' ophthalmopathy and Graves' hyperthyroidism. The authors amplified TCR beta CDR3 regions from RNA transcripts. HTBI-primed RT-PCR formed the first round, and a multiplex PCR formed the second. TCRdb passed the multiplex PCR reads through MiXCR, listing each CDR3 protein once. Of roughly 500,000 distinct CDR3 sequences in the sample, 13% to 15% were seen once. The CDR3 is 14 residues long. CDR1 SGHRS and CDR2 YFSETQ come from the germline V gene. V lost 9 bases, J lost 5 bases, and 13 bases stayed unmatched. The sample consisted of blood. This clonotype was sampled from a woman aged 25-40 years with Graves' ophthalmopathy. V usage is TRBV5-1 and J usage is TRBJ1-1; the match to TRBD1 covers 7 bases. CDR3 residues: CATSTTGMSTEAFF. CDR3 coding DNA: TGCGCCACCTCAACGACAGGGATGAGTACTGAAGCTTTCTTT.